These 17 T cell receptor beta chains came from one sample sequenced in a study of early T cells in non-severe SARS-CoV-2 infection. TCRdb processed the 5' RACE reads anew with MiXCR; each CDR3 protein has one entry. The sample has tens of thousands of distinct CDR3 sequences; over 9% are singletons. The specimen comprised whole blood, sampled at baseline. The receptors come from an adult who was a healthcare worker with PCR-confirmed SARS-CoV-2 infection or an uninfected control (not recorded which).

J is TRBJ1-2 and V is TRBV5-4; D remains unclear. The germline gives CDR1 SGHNT, CDR2 YYREEE (reference sequence). The CDR3 contains 14 residues. V was clipped by 0 bases and J by 8 bases, with 14 bases between them. The CDR3 loop reads CASSLDGLRWGYTF. CDR3 bases: TGTGCCAGCAGCTTGGACGGCCTACGTTGGGGCTACACCTTC.

This CDR3 is CASSLGPGAGRDNEQFF. The CDR3 DNA reads TGCGCCAGCAGCTTGGGGCCGGGGGCAGGGCGAGACAATGAGCAGTTCTTC. The chain uses TRBV5-1 and TRBJ2-1; D tentatively fits TRBD1 or TRBD2 (6 bases each). The germline gives CDR1 SGHRS, CDR2 YFSETQ. This CDR3 has 17 residues. Trimming stripped 0 bases from V and 5 bases from J, with 18 bases between.

The chain combines TRBV15 with TRBJ1-6; no clear D gene. CDR1 is LNHNV and CDR2 is YYDKDF in the germline V gene (reference sequence). The V end lost 2 bases, the J end lost 8 bases, and 7 bases lay between the germline ends. CDR3 length equals 13 residues. The CDR3 DNA reads TGTGCCACCAGCAGACGAGAGGATTCACCCCTCCACTTT. Amino acids: CATSRREDSPLHF.

This clonotype has more than one count but fewer than ten. This chain joins TRBV12-2 and TRBJ1-6; TRBD1, the table's D call, was not compared with the DNA. TRBV12-2 is annotated as a pseudogene. The CDR3 is 20 amino acids. The chain's CDR3 is CASRPKDRVIPLPYNSPLHF. In DNA, the CDR3 is TGTGCAAGTCGCCCGAAGGACAGGGTAATTCCTTTGCCCTATAATTCACCCCTCCACTTT.

The DNA of the CDR3 is TGTGCCAGCAGATCTGAGTTGTCCGGGGAGCTGTTTTTT. This sequence encodes CASRSELSGELFF. The chain joins TRBV5-4 to TRBJ2-2; no clear D gene. V dropped 5 bases and J dropped 6 bases, with 11 bases sitting between them. The CDR3 spans 13 residues. The germline V gene has CDR1 SGHNT and CDR2 YYREEE (reference sequence).

By sample fraction, this clonotype is medium-sized. V and J are TRBV28 and TRBJ2-1; tentatively, D is TRBD1 (5 bases). The CDR3 runs 15 residues. V was shortened by 6 bases and J by 0 bases, with 12 bases between the two germline ends. Germline lookup yields CDR1 MDHEN and CDR2 SYDVKM. The CDR3 coding sequence is TGTGCCAGCAGGTTGGACACCTCCTCCTACAATGAGCAGTTCTTC. Translation gives CASRLDTSSYNEQFF.

This sequence joins TRBV12-3 or TRBV12-4 and TRBJ2-2; TRBD1 matches 12 bases. The CDR3 is made up of 14 amino acids. Trimming at V came to 6 bases and at J to 6 bases, leaving 2 bases not matched to a gene. The DNA for the CDR3 is TGTGCCAGCAGGGGACAGGGGGCCGCCGGGGAGCTGTTTTTT. Its translation is CASRGQGAAGELFF.

This clonotype showed up just a few times. The V and J genes are TRBV12-3 or TRBV12-4 and TRBJ1-2; 12 nucleotides line up with TRBD1. The V and J ends lost 6 bases and 6 bases, in that order; junction bases with no gene match: 5. This CDR3 contains 14 residues. The CDR3 coding sequence is TGTGCCAGCAGGCCAGGGACAGGGGGCCATGGCTACACCTTC. Amino acid sequence: CASRPGTGGHGYTF.

The rearrangement joins TRBV6-4 to TRBJ2-5; D unresolved. The germline V gene has CDR1 MRHNA and CDR2 SNTAGT. The CDR3 length is 13 residues. V was cut by 8 bases and J by 1 base, with 11 bases left in between. The CDR3 loop reads CASLRLTQETQYF. The CDR3 coding sequence is TGTGCCAGCTTAAGACTTACCCAAGAGACCCAGTACTTC.

In this sample, this clonotype turned up a few times. The chain carries TRBV10-3 and TRBJ2-7; 12 bases align to TRBD1. Germline V gene lookup returns CDR1 ENHRY and CDR2 SYGVKD. V trimming: 5 bases; J trimming: 5 bases; junction bases outside the gene matches: 7. This CDR3 has 15 residues. The CDR3 DNA sequence: TGTGCCATCAGTATAGTGGGGACAGGGGGCGACGAGCAGTACTTC. Protein: CAISIVGTGGDEQYF.

Ten or more counts support this clonotype. The genes are TRBV2 and TRBJ1-2; a possible D gene is TRBD1 (5 bases). V lost 8 bases to trimming and J lost 3 bases, with 16 bases between them. The CDR3 totals 14 residues. Looked up from germline, CDR1 is SNHLY and CDR2 is FYNNEI. DNA of the CDR3: TGTGCCAGCCCCATGGGCAGGGAGTACTATGGCTACACCTTC. Amino acid sequence: CASPMGREYYGYTF.

This clonotype appeared many times. The chain combines TRBV19 with TRBJ2-3, with TRBD2 identical over 10 bases. J lost 6 bases, V lost 7 bases, and 4 bases had no gene match. Germline V gene lookup returns CDR1 LNHDA and CDR2 SQIVND (reference sequence). The CDR3 is 13 amino acids. The CDR3 is CASIAAGGDTQYF. CDR3 bases: TGTGCCAGTATAGCAGCGGGGGGGGATACGCAGTATTTT.

Only a few counts were recorded for this clonotype. The V gene is TRBV3-1, the J gene TRBJ2-5; 10 bases align to TRBD1. The CDR3 runs 16 residues. V shed 5 bases and J 1 base; nucleotides not matched to a gene: 7. The germline V gene encodes CDR1 LGHDT and CDR2 YNNKEL (reference sequence). CDR3 bases: TGTGCCAGCAGCTTTCGGACAGGGGGTTCCCAAGAGACCCAGTACTTC. Amino acids: CASSFRTGGSQETQYF.

The chain uses TRBV4-2 and TRBJ2-3; TRBD2 aligns across 7 bases. V lost 5 bases to trimming and J lost 7 bases; unmatched junction nucleotides: 12. From germline, CDR1 is LGHNA and CDR2 YNFKEQ. This CDR3 comprises 15 residues. CDR3 nucleotide sequence: TGTGCCAGCAGCTTTTCTAGCGGTGCGGGGAATACGCAGTATTTT. It yields the protein CASSFSSGAGNTQYF.

This sequence joins TRBV11-2 and TRBJ1-1; D is unclear. CDR3 length equals 13 residues. The germline V gene has CDR1 SGHAT and CDR2 FQNNGV. Trimming left V 4 bases short and J 2 bases short, with 8 bases between. Here the CDR3 reads CASSSFPNTEAFF. CDR3 sequence (DNA): TGTGCCAGCAGCTCCTTCCCAAACACTGAAGCTTTCTTT.

In this sample, this clonotype turned up many times. The rearrangement joins TRBV9 to TRBJ2-7; a possible D gene is TRBD2 (5 bases). The CDR3 runs 13 residues. Trimming removed 0 bases at V and 5 bases at J, with 9 bases between. Per the germline V gene, CDR1 is SGDLS and CDR2 is YYNGEE. CDR3 region: CASSVAGSHEQYF. DNA for the CDR3: TGTGCCAGCAGCGTAGCGGGGTCCCACGAGCAGTACTTC.

This clonotype was seen once. The chain has TRBV7-8 and TRBJ2-1, with D tentatively TRBD2 (7 bases). The CDR3 contains 14 residues. Germline CDR1 and CDR2: SGHVS and FQNEAQ. Trimming pared 5 bases from V and 6 bases from J, leaving 14 bases between. The CDR3 coding sequence is TGTGCCAGCAGCCCTGGGGGGGCCGGCAATGAGCAGTTCTTC. It codes for CASSPGGAGNEQFF.